Listed below are T cell receptor beta chains from one sample, sequenced in a study of T cells in Graves' hyperthyroidism and ophthalmopathy. TCRdb reprocessed the multiplex PCR reads with MiXCR, giving one entry per CDR3 protein. The repertoire holds fewer than 450,000 distinct CDR3 sequences, with approximately 17% as singletons. What was sequenced was blood. Every receptor here comes from a man aged 18 to 30 with Graves' ophthalmopathy. Both conserved end residues are trimmed from each CDR3. A clone size is listed for some rows: how often the clone was seen (once, few, many), or a class if it is expanded.

TRBV7-9	TRBJ2-1	many	11	ASSLGAFGEQF
TRBV4-1	TRBJ1-6	.	15	ASSQLVRQAGNSPLH
TRBV3-1	TRBJ1-5	many	13	ASSQGTASNQPQH
TRBV24-1	TRBJ1-2	few	12	ATSDQRDINGYT
TRBV29-1	TRBJ2-7	.	12	SVASGGPNYEQY
TRBV10-1	TRBJ1-1	.	12	ASSESGENTEAF
TRBV5-1	TRBJ2-3	few	12	ASSAGQGADTQY
TRBV11-2	TRBJ1-2	many	12	ASSPRDSNYGYT
TRBV9	TRBJ2-2	few	14	ASSVRTSGGTGELF
TRBV20-1	TRBJ2-7	many	12	SARTGGGNYEQY
TRBV7-2	TRBJ2-2	few	14	ASSPTSGGLTGELF
TRBV7-9	TRBJ2-7	.	14	ASSLWTSGAIYEQY
TRBV9	TRBJ2-1	.	14	ASSPGLGLYYNEQF
TRBV15	TRBJ2-7	many	12	ATSSRDRAYEQY
TRBV2	TRBJ2-3	many	15	ASSEGTAGAHTDTQY
TRBV3-1	TRBJ1-1	many	13	ASSQLVVGNTEAF
TRBV6-1	TRBJ1-5	many	13	ASSSGTGGFKAQH
TRBV7-8	TRBJ2-5	many	13	ASSLLAGALETQY
TRBV3-1	TRBJ1-5	many	15	ASSQAAGPPRRQPQH
TRBV4-1	TRBJ2-7	.	13	ASSQASRGNYEQY
TRBV2	TRBJ2-1	many	11	ASTTGQYNEQF
TRBV3-1	TRBJ1-1	many	11	ASKPRGGSEAF